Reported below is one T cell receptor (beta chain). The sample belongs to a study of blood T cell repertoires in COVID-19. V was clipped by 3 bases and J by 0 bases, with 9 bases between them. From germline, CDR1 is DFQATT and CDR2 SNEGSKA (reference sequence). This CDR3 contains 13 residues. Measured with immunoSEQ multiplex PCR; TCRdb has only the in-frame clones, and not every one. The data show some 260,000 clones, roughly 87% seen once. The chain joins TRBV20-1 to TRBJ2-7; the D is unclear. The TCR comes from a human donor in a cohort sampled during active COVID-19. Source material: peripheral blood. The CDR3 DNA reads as TGCAGTGCTAGTGGGCGGAGCTCCTACGAGCAGTACTTC. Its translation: CSASGRSSYEQYF.